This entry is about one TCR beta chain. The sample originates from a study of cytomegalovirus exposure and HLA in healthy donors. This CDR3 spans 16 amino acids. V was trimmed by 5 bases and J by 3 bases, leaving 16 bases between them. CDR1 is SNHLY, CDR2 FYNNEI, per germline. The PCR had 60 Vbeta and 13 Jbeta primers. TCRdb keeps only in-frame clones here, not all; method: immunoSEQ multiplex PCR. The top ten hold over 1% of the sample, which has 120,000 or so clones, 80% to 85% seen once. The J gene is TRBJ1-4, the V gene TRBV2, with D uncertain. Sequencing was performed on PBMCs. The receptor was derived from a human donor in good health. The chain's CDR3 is CASSLGSRGANEKLFF. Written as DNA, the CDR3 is TGTGCCAGCAGTCTGGGGAGTAGAGGAGCTAATGAAAAACTGTTTTTT. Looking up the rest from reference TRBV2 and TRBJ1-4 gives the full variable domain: EPEVTQTPSHQVTQMGQEVILRCVPISNHLYFYWYRQILGQKVEFLVSFYNNEISEKSEIFDDQFSVERPDGSNFTLKIRSTKLEDSAMYFCASSLGSRGANEKLFFGSGTQLSVL.